The next 20 T cell receptor beta chains were all read from a single sample in a study of CD8+CD57+ T cells in acquired aplastic anemia. CDR3 and TCR beta VDJ profiling relied on a genomic DNA template. TCRdb analysed the reads with MiXCR anew, one entry per CDR3 protein. The data hold 400,000 to 450,000 distinct CDR3 sequences, with under 80% observed a single time. The sample was sorted CD4+, CD8+, or CD8+CD57+ T cells (not recorded which) from PBMCs. The receptors come from a human donor in good health, serving as a control.

The CDR3 loop reads CASSPRIGTPYRGYTF. The CDR3 DNA is TGTGCCAGCAGCCCCCGGATAGGCACACCCTACCGCGGCTACACCTTC. V usage is TRBV7-2 and J usage is TRBJ1-2; no clear D gene. The CDR3 length is 16 residues. Trimming removed 5 bases at V and 8 bases at J, with 24 bases between. Germline CDR1 and CDR2: SGHTA and FQGNSA.

The chain couples TRBV10-3 to TRBJ2-1; 8 bases map to TRBD1. CDR3 length: 15 amino acids. V was clipped by 10 bases and J by 3 bases; unmatched bases: 11. Germline CDR1 and CDR2: ENHRY and SYGVKD. The DNA for the CDR3 is TGTGCCAGCACCGGCCGGGACAGGAACTACAATGAGCAGTTCTTC. It translates to CASTGRDRNYNEQFF.

About this clonotype: A read error may produce the germline difference seen at one junction end. V gene TRBV20-1 combines with J gene TRBJ2-6; D is uncertain. Germline CDR1 reads DFQATT; CDR2 reads SNEGSKA (reference sequence). The CDR3 is 15 residues long. CDR3 coding DNA: TGCAGCGCTAGAGGAACAATGAACACTGCCAACGTCCTGACTTTC. As protein: CSARGTMNTANVLTF.

The table lists this clonotype with many counts. The V gene is TRBV11-1, the J gene TRBJ2-5; a possible D gene is TRBD1 (6 bases). The germline V gene has CDR1 SGHAT and CDR2 FQDESV (reference sequence). The CDR3 totals 13 residues. The germline V and J ends were trimmed by 7 bases and 3 bases, with 12 bases remaining between them. CDR3 coding DNA: TGTGCCAGCAAAAACCAGGGGAAAGAGACCCAGTACTTC. Translated, it gives CASKNQGKETQYF.

This rearrangement joins TRBV25-1 to TRBJ2-1; 7 bases agree with TRBD1. The closer fit of TRBJ2-7 to the DNA end suggests the J call may be wrong. The CDR3 is 15 amino acids. Germline V gene sequence: CDR1 MGHDK, CDR2 SYGVNS. The CDR3 DNA is TGTGCCAGCAGTGAAGGTGGGACAGACTACAATGAGCAGTACTTC. This translates into CASSEGGTDYNEQYF.

This rearrangement joins TRBV12-3 or TRBV12-4 to TRBJ2-6, with 7 bases that match TRBD2. The V gene end was trimmed by 6 bases and the J gene end by 2 bases; junction bases not matched to a gene: 10. The CDR3 consists of 17 residues. The CDR3, as DNA: TGTGCCAGCAGACAATTTCCGGCGGGGGCTGGGGCCAACGTCCTGACTTTC. Translated, it gives CASRQFPAGAGANVLTF.

The table lists this clonotype with a count of one. V and J are TRBV7-2 and TRBJ2-1, with 7 bases lining up with TRBD2. In germline, CDR1 is SGHTA, CDR2 FQGNSA. V was pared by 6 bases and J by 7 bases, with 15 bases of the junction left unmatched. This CDR3 comprises 16 residues. The CDR3 loop reads CASRKLAGEGVNEQFF. In nucleotides, the CDR3 is TGTGCCAGCAGAAAACTGGCGGGAGAGGGTGTTAATGAGCAGTTCTTC.

Of note for this clonotype: The junction differs from germline at one of its ends, possibly a read error. The chain has TRBV20-1 and TRBJ2-1; perhaps TRBD2 as D (5 bases). CDR3 length equals 15 residues. Germline lookup yields CDR1 DFQATT and CDR2 SNEGSKA (reference sequence). CDR3 loop: CSATNPGIEINGQFF. The CDR3 region has the DNA TGCAGTGCTACCAATCCGGGGATAGAAATCAATGGGCAGTTCTTC.

This clonotype was detected only once. One end of the junction is discordant with germline, which a read error may explain. The chain is built from TRBV5-1 and TRBJ1-1; D unresolved. Germline CDR1 is SGHRS and CDR2 is YFSETQ. CDR3 length: 13 amino acids. DNA for the CDR3: TGTGCCAGTATCGCTGAAATGAAGGCTGAAGCTTTCTTT. Translating it yields CASIAEMKAEAFF.

This clonotype was recorded a few times. The rearrangement joins TRBV7-2 to TRBJ1-6, with D uncertain. CDR1 and CDR2 from the germline V gene are SGHTA and FQGNSA. This CDR3 is built from 12 residues. Trimming shortened V by 5 bases and J by 5 bases, and 4 bases separated the two germline ends. In DNA form, the CDR3 reads TGTGCCAGCAGCCGGGATAATTCACCCCTCCACTTT. This translates into CASSRDNSPLHF.

The V gene is TRBV5-8, the J gene TRBJ2-3, with unresolved D. The V gene's germline CDR1 is SGHTS and CDR2 YDEGEE. Deletions cut 5 bases from V and 2 bases from J, with 12 bases between. The CDR3 has 14 residues. CDR3 in DNA: TGTGCCAGCAGTCGCGTTACGGTCACAGATACGCAGTATTTT. Encoded protein: CASSRVTVTDTQYF.

Ten or more counts support this clonotype. This chain connects TRBV20-1 to TRBJ1-4; D remains ambiguous. Germline values: CDR1 DFQATT, CDR2 SNEGSKA (reference sequence). V lost 6 bases to trimming and J lost 5 bases, with 4 bases between them. This CDR3 spans 10 amino acids. Written as DNA, the CDR3 is TGCAGTGCAAAAAATGAAAAACTGTTTTTT. Translated: CSAKNEKLFF.

This clonotype was picked up one time. This rearrangement joins TRBV7-6 to TRBJ1-1; perhaps TRBD1 as D (5 bases). The CDR3 spans 15 residues. CDR1 SGHVS and CDR2 FNYEAQ come from the germline V gene. Trimming shortened V by 2 bases and J by 14 bases, and 24 bases separated the two germline ends. Here the CDR3 DNA reads TGTGCCAGCAGCTTAAAGCGGCCTGGGGCCAACGTCGTGTTCTTT. Protein: CASSLKRPGANVVFF. The whole variable domain, filled in from reference TRBV7-6 and TRBJ1-1, reads GAGVSQSPRYKVTKRGQDVALRCDPISGHVSLYWYRQALGQGPEFLTYFNYEAQQDKSGLPNDRFSAERPEGSISTLTIQRTEQRDSAMYRCASSLKRPGANVVFFGQGTRLTVV.

A word on this clonotype: A read error may explain this, as a much larger clone is one base away. V is TRBV27 and J is TRBJ2-2; no definite D call. The CDR3 has 12 residues. Germline values: CDR1 MNHEY, CDR2 SMNVEV (reference sequence). Trimming took off 5 bases at V and 8 bases at J, with 9 bases between the two ends. CDR3: CASSRARGELFF. The DNA for the CDR3 is TGTGCCAGCAGTAGGGCCCGGGGGGAGCTGTTTTTT.

Comments on this clonotype: A read error may be the cause here, since a much bigger clone is one base away. This chain joins TRBV25-1 and TRBJ1-2; TRBD1 might be the D (5 bases). Trimming pared 2 bases from V and 12 bases from J, leaving 16 bases between. In germline, CDR1 is MGHDK, CDR2 SYGVNS. The CDR3 extends over 13 amino acids. For the CDR3, the DNA is TGTGCCAGCAGTGAAGGGCAGCCTTGGGGCCACACCTTC. As protein: CASSEGQPWGHTF.

At least ten counts were recorded for this clonotype. The chain is built from TRBV6-1 and TRBJ1-5; TRBD1 might be the D (6 bases). The CDR3 has 13 residues. Trimming cost V 5 bases and J 5 bases, with 10 bases left between them. CDR1 is MNHNS, CDR2 SASEGT, per germline. CDR3: CASSQYRDQPQHF. Written as DNA, the CDR3 is TGTGCCAGCAGTCAGTACAGGGATCAGCCCCAGCATTTT.

This clonotype was seen only a few times. A much larger clone lies one base from this, so it may be a read error. V usage is TRBV7-9 and J usage is TRBJ2-3; the D is unclear. This CDR3 spans 13 amino acids. Per germline, CDR1 SEHNR and CDR2 FQNEAQ (reference sequence). CDR3: CASTTYRGDTRYF. CDR3 nucleotides: TGTGCCAGCACCACCTACAGAGGAGATACGCGGTATTTT.

Concerning this clonotype itself: An end of the junction differs from the germline gene, which may be a read error. This chain joins TRBV14 and TRBJ1-1; no definite D call. The germline CDR1 and CDR2 sequences are SGHDN and FVKESK. The CDR3 length is 14 residues. CDR3 DNA sequence: TGTGCCAGCAGCCAAGAGGCCCAGGTCGGATACGATCTCTTT. It encodes CASSQEAQVGYDLF.

This chain connects TRBV5-1 to TRBJ1-5, with D perhaps matching TRBD1 (6 bases). Germline V gene sequence: CDR1 SGHRS, CDR2 YFSETQ. The V gene lost 0 bases and the J gene lost 11 bases, with 18 bases spanning the gap. This CDR3 region has 15 residues. CDR3 residues: CASSLAQGNQETQHF. The CDR3 nucleotides are TGCGCCAGCAGCTTGGCCCAGGGGAACCAAGAGACCCAGCATTTT.

As regards this clonotype: A junction end diverges from the germline sequence, so it may reflect a read error. The genes are TRBV15 and TRBJ1-1; no firm D call. Germline CDR1 and CDR2: LNHNV and YYDKDF (reference sequence). This CDR3 spans 13 amino acids. CDR3 DNA sequence: TGTGCCACCAGCAGAGGGAGCGGCAATGAAGCTTTCTTC. This sequence encodes CATSRGSGNEAFF.